Sequencing of this T cell receptor beta chain was carried out in a study of shared clonotypes between healthy human individuals. Genomic DNA (from each subset) was split evenly across several immunoSEQ plates. Only in-frame clones appear in the TCRdb table, and some are missing; sequencing was by immunoSEQ multiplex PCR. The sample holds approximately 2,000,000 clones, 85% to 95% seen once. Donors were healthy HIV-negative adults without recently reported acute infections or vaccinations. Trimming removed 2 bases from V and 7 bases from J, with 7 bases in between. This CDR3 is built from 12 residues. The germline V gene encodes CDR1 SGHRS and CDR2 YFSETQ.

The sequenced material came from naive CD4+ T cells from PBMCs. This sample's subset: CD45RA+ positively selected. V gene TRBV5-1 combines with J gene TRBJ2-1; unclear D gene. The receptor was derived from a man between 18 and 29 years old in good health. Some clones in this sample may be carry-over from other donors' samples. CDR3 coding DNA: TGCGCCAGCAGCTTTGGCAGGAATGAGCAGTTCTTC. Its translation is CASSFGRNEQFF.